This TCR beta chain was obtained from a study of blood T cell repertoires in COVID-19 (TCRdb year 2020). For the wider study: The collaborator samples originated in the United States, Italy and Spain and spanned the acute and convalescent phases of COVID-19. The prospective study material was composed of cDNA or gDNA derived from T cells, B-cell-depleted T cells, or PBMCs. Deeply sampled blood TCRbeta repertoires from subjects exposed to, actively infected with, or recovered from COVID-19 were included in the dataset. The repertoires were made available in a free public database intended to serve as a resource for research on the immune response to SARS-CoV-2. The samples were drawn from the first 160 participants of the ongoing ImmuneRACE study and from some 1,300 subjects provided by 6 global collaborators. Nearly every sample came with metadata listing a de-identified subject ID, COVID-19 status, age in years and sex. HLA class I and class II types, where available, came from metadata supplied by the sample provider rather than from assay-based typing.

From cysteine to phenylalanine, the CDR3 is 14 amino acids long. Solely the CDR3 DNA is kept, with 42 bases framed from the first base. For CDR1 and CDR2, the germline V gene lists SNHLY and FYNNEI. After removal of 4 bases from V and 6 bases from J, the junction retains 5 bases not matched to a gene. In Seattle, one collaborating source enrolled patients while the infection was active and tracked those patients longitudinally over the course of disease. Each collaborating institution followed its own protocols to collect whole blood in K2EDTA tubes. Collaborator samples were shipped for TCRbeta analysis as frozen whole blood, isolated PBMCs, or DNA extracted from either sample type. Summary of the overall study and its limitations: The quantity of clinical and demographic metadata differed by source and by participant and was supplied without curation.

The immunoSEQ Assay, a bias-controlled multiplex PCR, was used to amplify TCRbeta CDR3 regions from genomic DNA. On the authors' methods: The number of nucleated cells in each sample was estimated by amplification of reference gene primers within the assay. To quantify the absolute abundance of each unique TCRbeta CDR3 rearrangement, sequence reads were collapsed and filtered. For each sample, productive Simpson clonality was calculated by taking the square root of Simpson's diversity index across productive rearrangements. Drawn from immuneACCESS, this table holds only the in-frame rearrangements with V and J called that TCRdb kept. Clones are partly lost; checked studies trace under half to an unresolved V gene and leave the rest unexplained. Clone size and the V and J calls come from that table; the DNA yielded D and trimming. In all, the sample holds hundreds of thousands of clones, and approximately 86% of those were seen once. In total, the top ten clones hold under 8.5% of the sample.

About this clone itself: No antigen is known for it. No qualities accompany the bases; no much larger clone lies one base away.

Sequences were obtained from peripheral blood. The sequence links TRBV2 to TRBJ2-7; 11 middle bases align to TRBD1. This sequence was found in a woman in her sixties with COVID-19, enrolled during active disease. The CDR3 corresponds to CASSAGTGGREQYF. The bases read TGTGCCAGCAGTGCTGGGACAGGGGGTCGCGAGCAGTACTTC.